This is a list of T cell receptor beta chains from one sample in a study of blood T cell repertoires in COVID-19. Generated by immunoSEQ multiplex PCR, the TCRdb table keeps only in-frame clones and is missing some. Among hundreds of thousands of clones listed, roughly 82% were seen once. Sequenced: peripheral blood. The receptor set was obtained from a woman older than 75 with active or convalescent COVID-19. Both conserved end residues are part of each CDR3. A D gene is named only where the DNA matches it firmly. Size tells how often a clone was seen (once, few, many) or the class of an expanded clone, and some rows leave it out.

CDR3 length,clone size,V gene,J gene,D gene,CDR3 protein,CDR3 DNA
16,NA,TRBV6-1,TRBJ1-6,NA,CASSEARFGAASPLHF,TGTGCCAGCAGTGAAGCGAGGTTTGGGGCCGCCTCGCCCCTCCACTTT
14,NA,TRBV11-3,TRBJ1-1,NA,CASSLQSGGTEAFF,TGTGCCAGCAGCTTACAATCGGGGGGCACTGAAGCTTTCTTT
15,NA,TRBV10-2,TRBJ1-6,NA,CASSESGRGNSPLHF,TGCGCCAGCAGTGAGTCCGGCAGGGGTAATTCACCCCTCCACTTT
15,NA,TRBV2,TRBJ2-2,NA,CASTLTDVYTGELFF,TGTGCCAGCACTTTGACAGATGTTTACACCGGGGAGCTGTTTTTT
13,NA,TRBV4-1,TRBJ2-1,TRBD2,CASRLGLAGEQFF,TGCGCCAGCAGACTGGGACTAGCGGGAGAGCAGTTCTTC
14,once,TRBV5-1,TRBJ2-1,TRBD2,CASGTSGEYNEQFF,TGCGCCAGTGGGACTAGCGGGGAGTACAATGAGCAGTTCTTC
13,NA,TRBV28,TRBJ1-2,NA,CASRQRGGYGYTF,TGTGCCAGCAGACAGAGGGGGGGTTATGGCTACACCTTC
15,NA,TRBV3-1/TRBV3-2,TRBJ1-1,NA,CASSPGTGEDTEAFF,TGTGCCAGCAGCCCCGGTACGGGGGAGGACACTGAAGCTTTCTTT
16,NA,TRBV3-1/TRBV3-2,TRBJ1-6,NA,CASSQDGGWGNSPLHF,TGTGCCAGCAGCCAAGACGGGGGTTGGGGAAATTCACCCCTCCACTTT
15,NA,TRBV28,TRBJ1-2,TRBD1,CASVPGDRGIDGYTF,TGTGCCAGCGTACCCGGGGACAGGGGGATAGATGGCTACACCTTC
13,NA,TRBV5-4,TRBJ2-1,TRBD2,CASRLAGGNEQFF,TGTGCCAGTCGACTAGCGGGAGGGAATGAGCAGTTCTTC
14,NA,TRBV19,TRBJ1-3,TRBD1,CASRQGISGNTIYF,TGTGCCAGTCGACAGGGGATCTCTGGAAACACCATATATTTT
13,NA,TRBV5-6,TRBJ1-1,NA,CASSRTSGGEAFF,TGTGCCAGCAGCCGGACATCGGGTGGGGAAGCTTTCTTT
15,few,TRBV7-9,TRBJ1-3,TRBD1,CASRHTRGPGNTIYF,TGTGCCAGCAGACATACCAGGGGGCCTGGAAACACCATATATTTT
14,NA,TRBV19,TRBJ1-1,NA,CASWLRGSGTEAFF,TGTGCCAGTTGGTTGAGGGGGTCGGGGACTGAAGCTTTCTTT
15,NA,TRBV5-1,TRBJ1-5,TRBD1,CASSLAGTDNQPQHF,TGCGCCAGCAGCTTGGCCGGGACAGATAATCAGCCCCAGCATTTT
15,few,TRBV7-9,TRBJ1-3,NA,CASSRSGNLGNTIYF,TGTGCCAGCAGCCGCTCGGGAAACCTAGGGAACACCATATATTTT
17,NA,TRBV27,TRBJ2-7,NA,CASSSRFGQGGTYEQYF,TGTGCCAGCAGCTCACGATTCGGGCAGGGAGGTACCTACGAGCAGTACTTC
14,NA,TRBV3-1/TRBV3-2,TRBJ1-2,NA,CASSDGITGYGYTF,TGTGCCAGCAGCGACGGCATAACGGGGTATGGCTACACCTTC
16,NA,TRBV7-6,TRBJ1-4,NA,CASSIGGGRYNEKLFF,TGTGCCAGCAGTATTGGCGGAGGGAGATATAATGAAAAACTGTTTTTT
14,NA,TRBV19,TRBJ1-1,TRBD1,CASSNRDSGTEAFF,TGTGCCAGTAGTAACCGGGACAGTGGGACTGAAGCTTTCTTT
14,NA,TRBV15,TRBJ2-1,TRBD1,CATSRGDRNNEQFF,TGTGCCACCAGCAGAGGGGACAGAAACAATGAGCAGTTCTTC
14,NA,TRBV2,TRBJ1-5,TRBD1,CASARQGAYQPQHF,TGTGCCAGCGCGAGACAGGGGGCTTATCAGCCCCAGCATTTT
16,NA,TRBV28,TRBJ1-1,NA,CASLREAGRGNTEAFF,TGTGCCAGCCTAAGGGAGGCGGGACGGGGGAACACTGAAGCTTTCTTT
15,once,TRBV28,TRBJ1-1,TRBD1,CASSSQGAGGTEAFF,TGTGCCAGCAGTTCACAGGGGGCCGGGGGCACTGAAGCTTTCTTT
11,NA,TRBV4-1,TRBJ1-5,NA,CASSSHQPQHF,TGCGCCAGCAGCAGCCATCAGCCCCAGCATTTT
18,NA,TRBV27,TRBJ1-3,TRBD1,CASSLVGDRGNSGNTIYF,TGTGCCAGCAGCCTCGTTGGGGACAGGGGAAACTCTGGAAACACCATATATTTT
15,NA,TRBV25-1,TRBJ1-2,TRBD1,CASSEGGTGGFGYTF,TGTGCCAGCAGTGAAGGGGGGACAGGGGGTTTTGGCTACACCTTC
16,NA,TRBV4-1,TRBJ2-3,NA,CASSQEGVSSSDTQYF,TGCGCCAGCAGCCAAGAAGGAGTTAGTAGCTCAGATACGCAGTATTTT
15,NA,TRBV5-1,TRBJ2-7,TRBD2,CASSSGLAGFYEQYF,TGCGCCAGCAGCAGTGGACTAGCGGGATTCTACGAGCAGTACTTC
13,NA,TRBV30,TRBJ2-7,NA,CAWSETGVYEQYF,TGTGCCTGGAGTGAGACAGGTGTGTACGAGCAGTACTTC
15,NA,TRBV19,TRBJ1-2,TRBD1,CASSGKGQGIYGYTF,TGTGCCAGTAGTGGAAAGGGACAGGGGATCTATGGCTACACCTTC
10,NA,TRBV20-1,TRBJ1-2,NA,CSASGLNSLF,TGCAGTGCTAGCGGTCTAAACTCCCTCTTC
14,NA,TRBV6-5,TRBJ2-3,NA,CAQTLPSCTDTQYF,TGTGCCCAGACTCTTCCAAGTTGCACAGATACGCAGTATTTT
14,NA,TRBV5-1,TRBJ2-3,NA,CASSLNSRTDTQYF,TGCGCCAGCAGCTTGAACAGCAGGACAGATACGCAGTATTTT
15,NA,TRBV5-4,TRBJ1-2,NA,CASSAGQSGGYGYTF,TGTGCCAGCAGCGCAGGACAGTCGGGTGGCTATGGCTACACCTTC
14,NA,TRBV11-2,TRBJ2-3,NA,CASSPGSGFGTQYF,TGTGCCAGCAGCCCCGGGAGCGGGTTTGGTACGCAGTATTTT
16,NA,TRBV11-2,TRBJ1-1,NA,CASSSGLTKQNTEAFF,TGTGCCAGCAGCTCAGGACTCACGAAACAAAACACTGAAGCTTTCTTT
14,NA,TRBV11-2,TRBJ2-3,TRBD1,CASSNRDRGYTQYF,TGTGCCAGCAGCAACCGGGACAGGGGATATACGCAGTATTTT
13,NA,TRBV12-3/TRBV12-4,TRBJ1-5,NA,CASSFFRDQPQHF,TGTGCCAGCAGTTTTTTCAGGGATCAGCCCCAGCATTTT
16,NA,TRBV11-2,TRBJ1-3,NA,CASSDTGHPSGNTIYF,TGTGCCAGCAGCGACACGGGACACCCCTCTGGAAACACCATATATTTT
15,NA,TRBV14,TRBJ2-1,NA,CASSQFGQGFNEQFF,TGTGCCAGCAGCCAATTTGGCCAGGGTTTTAATGAGCAGTTCTTC
16,once,TRBV28,TRBJ1-5,NA,CASRPFRGGGFFPQHF,TGTGCCAGCAGGCCATTTCGGGGGGGCGGATTTTTTCCCCAGCATTTT
14,NA,TRBV3-1/TRBV3-2,TRBJ1-4,NA,CASSPGDSNEKLFF,TGTGCCAGCAGCCCGGGGGATTCCAATGAAAAACTGTTTTTT
13,NA,TRBV20-1,TRBJ2-1,NA,CSASNGGNNEQFF,TGCAGTGCTAGTAATGGCGGGAACAATGAGCAGTTCTTC
16,NA,TRBV24-1,TRBJ2-3,NA,CATSEPLGQYTDTQYF,TGTGCCACCAGTGAACCCCTGGGGCAGTACACAGATACGCAGTATTTT
15,few,TRBV5-1,TRBJ2-2,TRBD2,CASSFPSGNTGELFF,TGCGCCAGCAGCTTCCCTAGCGGGAACACCGGGGAGCTGTTTTTT
14,NA,TRBV28,TRBJ2-1,NA,CASTRPAAPNEQFF,TGTGCCAGCACACGCCCCGCGGCACCGAATGAGCAGTTCTTC
14,NA,TRBV9,TRBJ2-7,NA,CASSPPADPYEQYF,TGTGCCAGCAGCCCCCCAGCGGACCCCTACGAGCAGTACTTC
14,many,TRBV5-1,TRBJ2-3,TRBD1,CASSLATGLNTQYF,TGCGCCAGCAGCTTGGCGACAGGGTTAAATACGCAGTATTTT
13,NA,TRBV18,TRBJ1-2,NA,CASVGATGDGYTF,TGTGCCAGCGTGGGAGCTACCGGCGATGGCTACACCTTC
15,NA,TRBV6-5,TRBJ2-1,NA,CASIGFSGAYNEQFF,TGTGCCAGCATAGGTTTTAGCGGCGCCTACAATGAGCAGTTCTTC